These 2 T cell receptor beta chains share one sample of origin, sequenced in a study of graft-versus-host responses after intestinal transplantation. These receptors are not linked to any known antigen. TCRdb keeps only in-frame clones here, not all; method: immunoSEQ multiplex PCR. The sample comprises tens of thousands of clones, 90% of which are singletons, and around 4% rests with the top ten. The sample was unstimulated CD8+ T cells sorted from spleen or lymph node cells, taken before transplant. These receptors were taken from a human donor who was the organ donor for an intestinal transplant.

This chain uses TRBV7-6 with TRBJ1-5; a possible D gene is TRBD1 (5 bases). CDR3 size: 14 residues. V shed 5 bases and J shed 6 bases, with 14 bases lying between them. Germline-derived CDR1 and CDR2 are SGHVS and FNYEAQ. CDR3 nucleotides: TGTGCCAGCAGCCCCCGGGACTCCGGTCAGCCCCAGCATTTT. Encoded protein: CASSPRDSGQPQHF.

The chain recombines TRBV28 with TRBJ1-1; D may be TRBD1 (5 bases). The CDR3 is 15 amino acids. CDR1 is MDHEN and CDR2 is SYDVKM in the germline V gene. The V end lost 3 bases, the J end lost 1 base, and 12 bases lay between the germline ends. The CDR3 is CASSFVGQGNTEAFF. DNA for the CDR3: TGTGCCAGCAGTTTTGTTGGCCAGGGGAACACTGAAGCTTTCTTT.